This TCR beta chain was retrieved from a study of CD8 T cells in ankylosing spondylitis. Findings and limits, study-wide: A motif in TCR beta, a set of 8 or 9 highly homologous variants, appeared characteristic of ankylosing spondylitis blood.

Germline V gene data show CDR1 as MGHRA and CDR2 as YSYEKL. Trimming took 0 bases from V and 3 from J; bases not matched to a gene: 7. This CDR3 has 16 amino acids. TCRdb processed the 5' RACE reads anew with MiXCR; each CDR3 protein has one entry. The sample shows roughly 230,000 distinct CDR3 sequences, 18% of them seen only once. As to this clonotype: Its antigen is as yet unknown.

Sequenced input: blood, either unsorted or a sorted T cell fraction (not recorded which). The source of this sequence is a male donor with ankylosing spondylitis or in good health (not recorded which). The chain recombines TRBV4-1 with TRBJ2-7; 8 bases are a match to TRBD2. CDR3 residues: CASSQESGSSGYEQYF. Here the CDR3 DNA reads TGCGCCAGCAGCCAAGAAAGCGGGAGTTCAGGCTACGAGCAGTACTTC.